The rows below give T cell receptor beta chains drawn from one sample of a study of T cells in localized non-small cell lung cancer. Some clones are missing from TCRdb's copy, which holds only in-frame ones; the method was immunoSEQ multiplex PCR. Among around 11,000 clones listed, just under 30% were seen once. The specimen comprised lung tumor tissue, sampled before any cancer treatment. The receptors here all came from a man aged 35 to 70 with stage I lung adenocarcinoma. The CDR3 runs from the conserved cysteine through the conserved F or W. The D gene is left open where the match is weak. Clone size is shown for a subset of rows, as once, few, many or a class of expanded clone.

>TRBD1|TRBV10-2|-|TRBJ2-5
TGCGCCAGCAGTGTTGGTGGAGGACAGGTGGGTCCAGAGACCCAGTACTTC
CASSVGGGQVGPETQYF
>-|TRBV5-1|-|TRBJ2-1
TGCGCCAGCAGCGTACGACCAGGGGGGCAGTCCTACAATGAGCAGTTCTTC
CASSVRPGGQSYNEQFF
>TRBD1|TRBV10-2|-|TRBJ2-3
TGCGCCAGCAGCAGGGGACAGGTCGGCACAGATACGCAGTATTTT
CASSRGQVGTDTQYF
>-|TRBV5-1|-|TRBJ1-2
TGCGCCAGCAGCTCGGGGGAATATAACTATGGCTACACCTTC
CASSSGEYNYGYTF
>-|TRBV19|few|TRBJ1-1
TGTGCCAGTAGAACGACAGAGCTGAACACTGAAGCTTTCTTT
CASRTTELNTEAFF
>-|TRBV11-3|few|TRBJ2-3
TGTGCCAGCAGCGTCCGGGCCCCAGCTGGAGATACGCAGTATTTT
CASSVRAPAGDTQYF
>-|TRBV19|-|TRBJ2-3
TGTGCCAGTAGTATAGCCTCCTTGACCTTCACAGATACGCAGTATTTT
CASSIASLTFTDTQYF
>TRBD2|TRBV5-1|-|TRBJ2-2
TGCGCCAGCAGCGTGGGGCGGGGAGGGGCCACCGGGGAGCTGTTTTTT
CASSVGRGGATGELFF
>-|TRBV6-8|few|TRBJ2-7
TGTGCCAGCAGGCAGAGGGAAGGAAGCTACGAGCAGTACTTC
CASRQREGSYEQYF
>-|TRBV10-2|-|TRBJ2-3
TGCGCCAGCAGTGCCCGCGGCACAGATACGCAGTATTTT
CASSARGTDTQYF
>TRBD1|TRBV5-1|-|TRBJ2-1
TGCGCCAGCAGCTTGGGACAGGGTCCCAATGAGCAGTTCTTC
CASSLGQGPNEQFF
>TRBD1|TRBV6-8|-|TRBJ2-5
TGTGCCAGCAGTTACTCGAACAGGGGGCTGGGGGAGACCCAGTACTTC
CASSYSNRGLGETQYF
>-|TRBV6-8|-|TRBJ1-5
TGTGCCAGCAGGGCTAAAGAGAATCAGCCCCAGCATTTT
CASRAKENQPQHF
>TRBD2|TRBV5-1|once|TRBJ2-3
TGCGCCAGCAGCTTCCTTAGCGGGGGGACCAGCACAGATACGCAGTATTTT
CASSFLSGGTSTDTQYF
>TRBD1|TRBV30|few|TRBJ2-7
TGTGCCTGTATCTCGCCGGGACAGGGGTCGGACGAGCAGTACTTC
CACISPGQGSDEQYF
>-|TRBV29-1|-|TRBJ2-2
TGCAGCGCCGTCGCAAACACCGGGGAGCTGTTTTTT
CSAVANTGELFF
>-|TRBV18|few|TRBJ2-7
TGTGCCAGCTCACCCCCATCGGGATGGACCTACGAGCAGTACTTC
CASSPPSGWTYEQYF
>-|TRBV18|-|TRBJ1-2
TGTGCCAGCTCACCAAGGTTTAACTATGGCTACACCTTC
CASSPRFNYGYTF
>-|TRBV11-3|few|TRBJ1-1
TGTGCCAGCAGCTTAGTTATGCGGAACACTGAAGCTTTCTTT
CASSLVMRNTEAFF
>-|TRBV5-1|once|TRBJ1-4
TGCGCCAGCAGCTTGTCTTTTGGTGCAACTAATGAAAAACTGTTTTTT
CASSLSFGATNEKLFF
>TRBD2|TRBV6-8|-|TRBJ2-3
TGTGCCAGCAGTCTGACTAGCGGGGGGGCAACCAGCACAGATACGCAGTATTTT
CASSLTSGGATSTDTQYF
>-|TRBV11-3|-|TRBJ1-3
TGTGCCAGCAGCTTTTACGGGGCTGGAAACACCATATATTTT
CASSFYGAGNTIYF
>-|TRBV11-3|few|TRBJ1-2
TGTGCCAGCAGCACCACGGGGGGATACGACTATGGCTACACCTTC
CASSTTGGYDYGYTF
>-|TRBV30|-|TRBJ1-4
TGTGCCTGGAGTGAGTTCTGGGAGGGGAATGAAAAACTGTTTTTT
CAWSEFWEGNEKLFF
>-|TRBV5-1|once|TRBJ2-3
TGCGCCAGCAGCTTGGATGGGGCCACAGATACGCAGTATTTT
CASSLDGATDTQYF
>-|TRBV30|few|TRBJ1-6
TGTGCCTGGAACCGGATAGGGCGGAATTCACCCCTCCACTTT
CAWNRIGRNSPLHF
>-|TRBV11-3|medium-sized|TRBJ1-4
TGTGCCAGCAGCTTAGACCGGAGGGGTAATGAAAAACTGTTTTTT
CASSLDRRGNEKLFF
>-|TRBV9|few|TRBJ1-4
TGTGCCAGCAGCGTAGGTCAGGGGCGAGAAAAACTGTTTTTT
CASSVGQGREKLFF
>-|TRBV29-1|-|TRBJ2-3
TGCAGCGTTGCGGCCAGCCAGACAGATACGCAGTATTTT
CSVAASQTDTQYF